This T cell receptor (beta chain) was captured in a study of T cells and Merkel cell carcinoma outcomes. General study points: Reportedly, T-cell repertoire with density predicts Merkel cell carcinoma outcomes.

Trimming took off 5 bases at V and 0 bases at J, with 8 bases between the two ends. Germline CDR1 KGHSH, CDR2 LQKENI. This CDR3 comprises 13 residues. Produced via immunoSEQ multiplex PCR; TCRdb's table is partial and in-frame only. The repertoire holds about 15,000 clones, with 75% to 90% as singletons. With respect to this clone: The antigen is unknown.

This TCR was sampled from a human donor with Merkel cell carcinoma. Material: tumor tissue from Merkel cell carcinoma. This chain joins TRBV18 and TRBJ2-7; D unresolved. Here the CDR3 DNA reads TGTGCCAGCTCATTAAGAGTCTCCTACGAGCAGTACTTC. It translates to CASSLRVSYEQYF. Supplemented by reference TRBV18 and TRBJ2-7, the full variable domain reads NAGVMQNPRHLVRRRGQEARLRCSPMKGHSHVYWYRQLPEEGLKFMVYLQKENIIDESGMPKERFSAEFPKEGPSILRIQQVVRGDSAAYFCASSLRVSYEQYFGPGTRLTVT.